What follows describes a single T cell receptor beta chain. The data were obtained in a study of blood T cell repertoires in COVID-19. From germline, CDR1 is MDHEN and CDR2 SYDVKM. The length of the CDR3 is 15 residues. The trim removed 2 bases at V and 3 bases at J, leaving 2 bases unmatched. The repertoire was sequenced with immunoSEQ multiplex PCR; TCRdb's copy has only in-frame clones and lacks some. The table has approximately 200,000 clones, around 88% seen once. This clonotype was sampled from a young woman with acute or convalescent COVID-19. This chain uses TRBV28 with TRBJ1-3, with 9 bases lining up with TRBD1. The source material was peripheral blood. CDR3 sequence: CASSLNRGLGNTIYF. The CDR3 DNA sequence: TGTGCCAGCAGTTTAAACAGGGGGCTTGGAAACACCATATATTTT.